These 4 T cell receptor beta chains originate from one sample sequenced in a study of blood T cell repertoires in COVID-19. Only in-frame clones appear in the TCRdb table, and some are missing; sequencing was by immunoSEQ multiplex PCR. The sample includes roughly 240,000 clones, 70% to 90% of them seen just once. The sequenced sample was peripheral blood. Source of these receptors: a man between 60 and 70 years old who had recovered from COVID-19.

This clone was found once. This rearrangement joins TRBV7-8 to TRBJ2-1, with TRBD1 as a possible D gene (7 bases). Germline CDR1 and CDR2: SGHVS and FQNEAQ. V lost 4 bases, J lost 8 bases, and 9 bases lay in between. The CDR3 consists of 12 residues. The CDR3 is CASSSGGYEQFF. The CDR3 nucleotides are TGTGCCAGCAGCTCAGGGGGGTATGAGCAGTTCTTC.

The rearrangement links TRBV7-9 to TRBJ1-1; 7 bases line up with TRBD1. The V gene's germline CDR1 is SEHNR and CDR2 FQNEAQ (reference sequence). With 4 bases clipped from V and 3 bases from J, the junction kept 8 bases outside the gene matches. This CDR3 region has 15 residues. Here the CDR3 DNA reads TGTGCCAGCAGCTCCCCAGACAGGGCTTACACTGAAGCTTTCTTT. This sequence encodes CASSSPDRAYTEAFF.

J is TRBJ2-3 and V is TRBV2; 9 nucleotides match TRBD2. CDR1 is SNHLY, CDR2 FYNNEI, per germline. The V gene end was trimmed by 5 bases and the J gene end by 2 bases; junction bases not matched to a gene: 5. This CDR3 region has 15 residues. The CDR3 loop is CASSQRGVYTDTQYF. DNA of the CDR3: TGTGCCAGCAGTCAGCGGGGGGTATACACAGATACGCAGTATTTT.

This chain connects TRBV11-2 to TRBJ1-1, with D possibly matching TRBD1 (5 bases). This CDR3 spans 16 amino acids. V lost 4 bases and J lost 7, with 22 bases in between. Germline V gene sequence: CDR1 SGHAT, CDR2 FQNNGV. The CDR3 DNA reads TGTGCCAGCAGCTCAAACACCTGGGGCAGGGCGGTTGAAGCTTTCTTT. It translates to CASSSNTWGRAVEAFF.